The next 29 T cell receptor beta chains were all read from a single sample in a study of cytotoxic CD8 clonotypes in ibrutinib-treated CLL. Assay: immunoSEQ multiplex PCR; the TCRdb copy retains only in-frame clones and omits some. The table lists around 50,000 clones, 57% of them singletons. The sequenced sample was PBMCs, obtained after 24 months of ibrutinib treatment. These receptors originate from a human donor with chronic lymphocytic leukemia.

In its sample, this clone was seen a few times. The chain joins TRBV29-1 to TRBJ2-1, with TRBD2 as a possible D gene (5 bases). V lost 0 bases and J 5 bases, leaving 11 bases between the germline ends. The CDR3 consists of 14 residues. The germline V gene has CDR1 SQVTM and CDR2 ANQGSEA. Here the CDR3 DNA reads TGCAGCGTTGAAGACCGGGGTCTTAACAATGAGCAGTTCTTC. This translates into CSVEDRGLNNEQFF.

This clone was picked up a small number of times. This rearrangement joins TRBV11-2 to TRBJ2-3, with TRBD1 matching 10 bases. This CDR3 region has 15 residues. With 5 bases clipped from V and 3 bases from J, the junction kept 5 bases outside the gene matches. From germline, CDR1 is SGHAT and CDR2 FQNNGV. CDR3 protein: CASSPDRGRTDTQYF. For the CDR3, the DNA is TGTGCCAGCAGCCCCGACAGGGGGCGAACAGATACGCAGTATTTT.

This rearrangement joins TRBV7-6 to TRBJ1-1, with 11 bases lining up with TRBD1. From germline, CDR1 is SGHVS and CDR2 FNYEAQ. V trimming: 5 bases; J trimming: 6 bases; junction bases outside the gene matches: 8. The CDR3 is 15 residues long. CDR3 DNA: TGTGCCAGCAGCGACCCGGGACAGGGGGGCGCTGAAGCTTTCTTT. Its translation: CASSDPGQGGAEAFF.

The chain couples TRBV13 to TRBJ1-1; a possible D gene is TRBD1 (6 bases). Germline V gives CDR1 PRHDT, CDR2 FYEKMQ (reference sequence). The CDR3 sequence is 17 residues long. The V end lost 4 bases, the J end lost 0 bases, and 18 bases lay between the germline ends. For the CDR3, the DNA is TGTGCCAGCAGCTCTCTCGATTTGACAGGCTTGAACACTGAAGCTTTCTTT. Its protein product is CASSSLDLTGLNTEAFF. The full variable domain, completed using reference TRBV13 and TRBJ1-1, is AAGVIQSPRHLIKEKRETATLKCYPIPRHDTVYWYQQGPGQDPQFLISFYEKMQSDKGSIPDRFSAQQFSDYHSELNMSSLELGDSALYFCASSSLDLTGLNTEAFFGQGTRLTVV.

The table lists this clone with a few counts. V gene TRBV6-1 combines with J gene TRBJ1-2, with D perhaps matching TRBD1 (5 bases). The CDR3 contains 15 residues. Trimming took off 0 bases at V and 5 bases at J, with 13 bases between the two ends. The germline V gene encodes CDR1 MNHNS and CDR2 SASEGT. The chain's CDR3 is CASSEAFWTPYGYTF. CDR3 sequence (DNA): TGTGCCAGCAGTGAAGCGTTTTGGACACCATATGGCTACACCTTC.

The chain combines TRBV20-1 with TRBJ2-5; D unresolved. Between the trimmed V and J ends, which lost 1 base and 5 bases, there was a span of 5 bases. This CDR3 comprises 11 residues. The germline gives CDR1 DFQATT, CDR2 SNEGSKA (reference sequence). The CDR3 nucleotides read TGCAGTGCTAGAGTGGGGGAGACCCAGTACTTC. Its translation: CSARVGETQYF.

The V gene is TRBV9, the J gene TRBJ2-1; tentatively, D is TRBD1 or TRBD2 (5 bases each). CDR3 length equals 12 residues. V dropped 2 bases and J dropped 9 bases, with 9 bases sitting between them. CDR1 is SGDLS and CDR2 is YYNGEE in the germline V gene. CDR3 residues: CASSVTGGEQFF. The CDR3 DNA is TGTGCCAGCAGCGTTACTGGGGGTGAGCAGTTCTTC.

This chain joins TRBV11-2 and TRBJ1-1, with unresolved D. The germline V gene has CDR1 SGHAT and CDR2 FQNNGV. The CDR3 is 13 residues long. Trimming took off 3 bases at V and 5 bases at J, with 10 bases between the two ends. CDR3: CASSLGRRTEAFF. The CDR3 bases are TGTGCCAGCAGCTTGGGCAGGAGAACTGAAGCTTTCTTT. The variable domain in full, with the rest retrieved from reference TRBV11-2 and TRBJ1-1, is EAGVAQSPRYKIIEKRQSVAFWCNPISGHATLYWYQQILGQGPKLLIQFQNNGVVDDSQLPKDRFSAERLKGVDSTLKIQPAKLEDSAVYLCASSLGRRTEAFFGQGTRLTVV.

This chain connects TRBV19 to TRBJ2-1, with 10 bases fitting TRBD2. Germline V lookup: CDR1 LNHDA, CDR2 SQIVND (reference sequence). V lost 5 bases, J lost 5 bases, and 6 bases stayed unmatched. This CDR3 is built from 15 residues. This CDR3 is CASSPQRGGHNEQFF. Here the CDR3 DNA reads TGTGCCAGTAGTCCACAGCGGGGGGGACACAATGAGCAGTTCTTC. Together with reference TRBV19 and TRBJ2-1, the CDR3 gives the full variable domain: DGGITQSPKYLFRKEGQNVTLSCEQNLNHDAMYWYRQDPGQGLRLIYYSQIVNDFQKGDIAEGYSVSREKKESFPLTVTSAQKNPTAFYLCASSPQRGGHNEQFFGPGTRLTVL.

This chain links TRBV5-1 with TRBJ2-1; D gene unclear. CDR1 and CDR2 from the germline V gene are SGHRS and YFSETQ. V gave up 0 bases and J gave up 1 base, with 8 bases separating them. The CDR3 runs 15 residues. CDR3: CASSLDGNSYNEQFF. As DNA, the CDR3 is TGCGCCAGCAGCTTGGATGGGAATTCCTACAATGAGCAGTTCTTC.

The rearrangement uses TRBV10-3 and TRBJ1-5; 10 nucleotides agree with TRBD1. The CDR3 sequence is 17 residues long. Trimming cost V 11 bases and J 2 bases; bases outside gene matches: 15. The germline CDR1 and CDR2 sequences are ENHRY and SYGVKD. The CDR3 bases are TGTGCCGCCGACGACCGGGACAGGGGATTGGGCAATCAGCCCCAGCATTTT. Translated, it gives CAADDRDRGLGNQPQHF.

The gene calls are TRBV6-6 and TRBJ1-5, with a tentative D call TRBD1 (6 bases). The germline gives CDR1 MNHNY, CDR2 SVGAGI (reference sequence). This CDR3 is 15 amino acids long. V lost 7 bases and J lost 0, with 13 bases in between. CDR3 protein: CASTLYRDSNQPQHF. CDR3 coding DNA: TGTGCCAGCACCCTATACAGGGATAGCAATCAGCCCCAGCATTTT.

This clone was detected a few times. V and J are TRBV2 and TRBJ1-2; D perhaps matches TRBD1 (5 bases). CDR1 SNHLY and CDR2 FYNNEI come from the germline V gene. Trimming removed 7 bases at V and 4 bases at J, with 16 bases between. CDR3 length: 14 residues. CDR3 in DNA: TGTGCCAGCACCCAGGGTGGTCAGTTCTATGGCTACACCTTC. Translated: CASTQGGQFYGYTF.

This chain joins TRBV6-1 and TRBJ2-3; TRBD2 matches at 11 bases. Looked up from germline, CDR1 is MNHNS and CDR2 is SASEGT. The V gene end was trimmed by 2 bases and the J gene end by 0 bases; junction bases not matched to a gene: 1. The CDR3 sequence is 16 residues long. CDR3 in amino acids: CASSELAGGSTDTQYF. As DNA, the CDR3 is TGTGCCAGCAGTGAACTAGCGGGGGGCAGCACAGATACGCAGTATTTT.

The chain has TRBV12-2 and TRBJ1-5; the listed D gene, TRBD1, was not tested against the DNA. TRBV12-2 is a documented pseudogene. CDR3 length equals 15 residues. This chain's CDR3 is CASRRLDRSNQPQHF. DNA for the CDR3: TGTGCAAGTCGCCGGTTGGACAGGAGCAATCAGCCCCAGCATTTT.

J is TRBJ1-6 and V is TRBV27, with 11 bases that match TRBD1. With V trimmed by 2 bases and J by 7 bases, 7 bases remained unmatched. CDR3 length: 17 residues. Germline CDR1 is MNHEY and CDR2 is SMNVEV (reference sequence). The CDR3 here is CASSLRGQGVRNSPLHF. CDR3 bases: TGTGCCAGCAGTTTAAGGGGACAGGGGGTAAGGAATTCACCCCTCCACTTT.

About this clone itself: The junction departs from germline at one end; a sequencing error may be responsible. CDR3 in DNA: TGTGCCAGCGGCTTGGTCAGGGCTCAGCCCCAGCATTTT. It codes for CASGLVRAQPQHF. The gene calls are TRBV5-5 and TRBJ1-5; D might be TRBD1 (5 bases). CDR1 is SGHKS and CDR2 is YYEKEE in the germline V gene (reference sequence). This CDR3 contains 13 residues.

The chain has TRBV5-1 and TRBJ2-2; 10 nucleotides line up with TRBD2. From germline, CDR1 is SGHRS and CDR2 YFSETQ. V shed 0 bases, J shed 1 base, and the junction held 0 bases outside the gene matches. The CDR3 is 16 amino acids. CDR3 DNA sequence: TGCGCCAGCAGCTTGGGACTAGCGGGGAACACCGGGGAGCTGTTTTTT. It encodes CASSLGLAGNTGELFF.

This clone is a singleton in its sample. The chain links TRBV10-2 to TRBJ2-5; TRBD2 matches at 11 bases. After removal of 8 bases from V and 5 bases from J, the junction contained 10 bases not matched to a gene. The CDR3 sequence is 15 residues long. The germline V gene encodes CDR1 WSHSY and CDR2 SAAADI. The CDR3 region is CASRPLAGGGETQYF. CDR3 sequence (DNA): TGCGCCAGCCGCCCGTTAGCGGGGGGGGGTGAGACCCAGTACTTC.

The chain combines TRBV21-1 with TRBJ2-1; the listed D gene, TRBD2, was not tested against the DNA. TRBV21-1 is termed a pseudogene. CDR3 length: 16 amino acids. This CDR3 is CASSKPGVPLYNEQFF. CDR3 bases: TGTGCCAGCAGCAAGCCCGGGGTCCCTCTTTACAATGAGCAGTTCTTC.

The chain uses TRBV7-9 and TRBJ1-2; TRBD1 is a possible D gene (5 bases). Per germline, CDR1 SEHNR and CDR2 FQNEAQ (reference sequence). V lost 5 bases and J 7 bases, leaving 14 bases between the germline ends. The CDR3 totals 13 residues. CDR3 region: CASSPGGASGYTF. The CDR3, as DNA: TGTGCCAGCAGCCCCGGCGGGGCGAGTGGCTACACCTTC.

The chain links TRBV6-5 to TRBJ2-7; 7 positions match TRBD1. The length of the CDR3 is 14 residues. V lost 6 bases and J lost 0; bases outside the gene matches: 5. Germline V gene data show CDR1 as MNHEY and CDR2 as SVGAGI. CDR3 sequence: CASRLGQISYEQYF. CDR3 DNA: TGTGCCAGCAGACTGGGACAGATCTCCTACGAGCAGTACTTC.

The V gene is TRBV7-7, the J gene TRBJ2-1; D gene ambiguous. Germline loops: CDR1 SSHAT, CDR2 FNYEAQ (reference sequence). CDR3 size: 14 residues. V gave up 8 bases and J gave up 3 bases, with 14 bases separating them. CDR3 sequence reads: CASLPGDIYNEQFF. CDR3 sequence (DNA): TGTGCCAGCTTACCAGGCGATATCTACAATGAGCAGTTCTTC.

The chain combines TRBV15 with TRBJ2-5; 9 nucleotides line up with TRBD2. This CDR3 has 15 amino acids. Germline CDR1 reads LNHNV; CDR2 reads YYDKDF (reference sequence). V lost 1 base and J lost 5; bases outside the gene matches: 5. The CDR3 DNA reads TGTGCCACCAGCAGAGCTGCGGGGGGGCGGGAGACCCAGTACTTC. This translates into CATSRAAGGRETQYF.

The chain recombines TRBV19 with TRBJ1-6; D is ambiguous. V was clipped by 3 bases and J by 11 bases, with 11 bases between them. The CDR3 totals 13 residues. Per the germline V gene, CDR1 is LNHDA and CDR2 is SQIVND (reference sequence). DNA for the CDR3: TGTGCCAGTAGTATCGCCGGGGTGGCACCCCTCCACTTT. Amino acid sequence: CASSIAGVAPLHF.

This clone was counted ten times or more. V gene TRBV6-1 combines with J gene TRBJ2-7, with 10 bases fitting TRBD2. Germline V gene sequence: CDR1 MNHNS, CDR2 SASEGT. Trimming removed 4 bases from V and 2 bases from J; junction bases left unmatched: 2. The CDR3 is 14 amino acids. CDR3 amino acids: CASSVSGGTYEQYF. In nucleotides, the CDR3 is TGTGCCAGCAGTGTTAGCGGGGGGACCTACGAGCAGTACTTC.

CDR3 nucleotide sequence: TGTGCCAGCAGTTTACAGGGGGCGGCAGATACGCAGTATTTT. Its protein is CASSLQGAADTQYF. The chain recombines TRBV27 with TRBJ2-3; 8 bases map to TRBD1. Per the germline V gene, CDR1 is MNHEY and CDR2 is SMNVEV (reference sequence). The trim removed 2 bases at V and 4 bases at J, leaving 2 bases unmatched. The CDR3 consists of 14 residues.

The chain carries TRBV5-4 and TRBJ2-1; D ambiguous. V dropped 0 bases and J dropped 10 bases, with 5 bases sitting between them. The CDR3 totals 11 residues. The V gene's germline CDR1 is SGHNT and CDR2 YYREEE (reference sequence). The CDR3 bases are TGTGCCAGCAGCTTGGTAGCCGAGCAGTTCTTC. Amino acids: CASSLVAEQFF.

The chain employs TRBV11-2 and TRBJ1-1; no clear D gene. The V and J ends lost 0 bases and 1 base respectively, with 6 bases between them. The CDR3 is 14 residues long. Looked up from germline, CDR1 is SGHAT and CDR2 is FQNNGV. CDR3 nucleotide sequence: TGTGCCAGCAGCTTAGACTTCCGGAACACTGAAGCTTTCTTT. This encodes CASSLDFRNTEAFF. The entire variable domain, with the rest obtained from reference TRBV11-2 and TRBJ1-1, is as follows: EAGVAQSPRYKIIEKRQSVAFWCNPISGHATLYWYQQILGQGPKLLIQFQNNGVVDDSQLPKDRFSAERLKGVDSTLKIQPAKLEDSAVYLCASSLDFRNTEAFFGQGTRLTVV.